Listed here are 8 T cell receptor beta chains from one sample, sequenced in a study of shared clonotypes between healthy human individuals. Assay used: immunoSEQ multiplex PCR; TCRdb lists only in-frame clones, some missing. The table lists about 1.5 million clones, 95% to 99% of them singletons. Sample: naive CD4+ T cells sorted from blood. Subset specified: CD45RA+ positively selected. These receptors were obtained from a man aged 25-45 years in good health.

The genes are TRBV28 and TRBJ1-1; 7 bases map to TRBD1. Germline CDR1 is MDHEN and CDR2 is SYDVKM. This CDR3 has 13 residues. Germline trimming cut 7 bases from V and 6 bases from J; bases unmatched to any gene: 8. CDR3 residues: CASKIGQDSEAFF. As DNA, the CDR3 is TGTGCCAGCAAAATTGGACAGGACTCTGAAGCTTTCTTT.

The chain joins TRBV18 to TRBJ2-2; no firm D call. Germline-derived CDR1 and CDR2 are KGHSH and LQKENI. V was shortened by 1 base and J by 5 bases, with 14 bases between the two germline ends. CDR3 length: 16 residues. Here the CDR3 reads CASSPLRSARTGELFF. The CDR3 DNA is TGTGCCAGCTCACCACTGAGGTCGGCGAGAACCGGGGAGCTGTTTTTT. Complete variable domain (other parts from reference TRBV18 and TRBJ2-2): NAGVMQNPRHLVRRRGQEARLRCSPMKGHSHVYWYRQLPEEGLKFMVYLQKENIIDESGMPKERFSAEFPKEGPSILRIQQVVRGDSAAYFCASSPLRSARTGELFFGEGSRLTVL.

Points on this clone: Other DNA sequences within the sample encode an identical CDR3. This chain links TRBV5-1 with TRBJ2-1, with D hard to call. The length of the CDR3 is 13 residues. Looked up from germline, CDR1 is SGHRS and CDR2 is YFSETQ. The ends were cut back, 0 bases at V and 5 bases at J, with 6 bases in the middle. CDR3 protein: CASSLGFDNEQFF. DNA for the CDR3: TGCGCCAGCAGCTTGGGTTTCGACAATGAGCAGTTCTTC. Using reference TRBV5-1 and TRBJ2-1 for the parts outside the CDR3, the full variable domain is KAGVTQTPRYLIKTRGQQVTLSCSPISGHRSVSWYQQTPGQGLQFLFEYFSETQRNKGNFPGRFSGRQFSNSRSEMNVSTLELGDSALYLCASSLGFDNEQFFGPGTRLTVL.

This chain links TRBV2 with TRBJ2-7; 8 bases are a match to TRBD2. V was pared by 6 bases and J by 6 bases, with 4 bases of the junction left unmatched. The CDR3 loop spans 12 amino acids. Germline V CDR1 and CDR2: SNHLY, FYNNEI. The CDR3 here is CASSEAGGEQYF. The CDR3 bases are TGTGCCAGCAGCGAGGCGGGGGGCGAGCAGTACTTC.

This chain links TRBV28 with TRBJ2-7; TRBD2 agrees at 7 bases. CDR3 length: 14 amino acids. The trim removed 3 bases at V and 5 bases at J, leaving 7 bases unmatched. The V gene's germline CDR1 is MDHEN and CDR2 SYDVKM. CDR3 DNA: TGTGCCAGCAGTTTGGCAGGGAGGGTCGACGAGCAGTACTTC. Translating it yields CASSLAGRVDEQYF.

With regard to this clone: Distinct nucleotide sequences in the sample also encode this CDR3. The rearrangement links TRBV5-1 to TRBJ2-3; 8 nucleotides agree with TRBD1. Germline V gene data show CDR1 as SGHRS and CDR2 as YFSETQ. The CDR3 runs 14 residues. V shed 0 bases, J shed 6 bases, and the junction held 3 bases outside the gene matches. The CDR3: CASSLGQGSDTQYF. In nucleotides, the CDR3 is TGCGCCAGCAGCTTGGGACAGGGGTCGGATACGCAGTATTTT.

V gene TRBV6-6 combines with J gene TRBJ2-7, with D tentatively TRBD1 (6 bases). V was cut by 6 bases and J by 3 bases, with 12 bases left in between. This CDR3 comprises 13 residues. The germline gives CDR1 MNHNY, CDR2 SVGAGI (reference sequence). DNA for the CDR3: TGTGCCAGCAGGAGGACAGCGAACTACGAGCAGTACTTC. As protein: CASRRTANYEQYF.

Note on this clone: The same CDR3 also results from other DNA sequences found in this sample. The chain employs TRBV18 and TRBJ1-1, with TRBD1 as a possible D gene (6 bases). Germline V gives CDR1 KGHSH, CDR2 LQKENI. This CDR3 region has 13 residues. V lost 3 bases and J lost 4, with 9 bases in between. In nucleotides, the CDR3 is TGTGCCAGCTCACCCCTCAGGGGCACTGAAGCTTTCTTT. Amino acids: CASSPLRGTEAFF.